This T cell receptor beta chain originates from a study of CD8+CD57+ T cells in acquired aplastic anemia. Those patients picked for sequencing had displayed CD8+CD57+ cell expansion on flow cytometry. Patients, without exception, had severe acquired aplastic anemia. Genomic DNA constituted the template upon which TCR beta VDJ and CDR3 profiling was performed. MiXCR was run by TCRdb on the reads, yielding one entry per CDR3 protein. The table includes 150,000 to 160,000 distinct CDR3 sequences, about 54% detected once. There are a few counts of this clonotype. V was clipped by 2 bases and J by 4 bases, with 9 bases between them. This CDR3 has 13 amino acids. CDR1 is LNHNV, CDR2 YYDKDF, per germline (reference sequence).

The sample was sorted CD4+, CD8+, or CD8+CD57+ T cells (not recorded which) from PBMCs. This chain connects TRBV15 to TRBJ2-7; D possibly corresponds to TRBD1 (5 bases). This clonotype was obtained from a human donor with aplastic anemia. CDR3: CATSRLAGYEQYF. CDR3 nucleotide sequence: TGTGCCACCAGCAGACTGGCAGGGTACGAGCAGTACTTC.